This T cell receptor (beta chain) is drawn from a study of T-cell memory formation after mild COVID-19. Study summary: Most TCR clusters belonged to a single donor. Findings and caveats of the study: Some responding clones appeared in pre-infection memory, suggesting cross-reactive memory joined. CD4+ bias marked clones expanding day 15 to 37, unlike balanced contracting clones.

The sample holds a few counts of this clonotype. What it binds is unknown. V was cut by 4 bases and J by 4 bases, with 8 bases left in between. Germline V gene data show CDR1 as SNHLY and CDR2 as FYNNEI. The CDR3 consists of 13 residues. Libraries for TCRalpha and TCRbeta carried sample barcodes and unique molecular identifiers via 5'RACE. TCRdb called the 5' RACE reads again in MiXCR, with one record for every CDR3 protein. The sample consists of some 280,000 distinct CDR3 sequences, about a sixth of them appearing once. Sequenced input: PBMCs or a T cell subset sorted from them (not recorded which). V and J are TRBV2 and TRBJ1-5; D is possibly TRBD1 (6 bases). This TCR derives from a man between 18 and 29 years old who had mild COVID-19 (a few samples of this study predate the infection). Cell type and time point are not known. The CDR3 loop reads CASSGQVNQPQHF. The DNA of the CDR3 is TGTGCCAGCAGTGGACAGGTTAATCAGCCCCAGCATTTT.